This T cell receptor beta chain was sequenced for a study of T cell clones after liver transplantation. Study information: Until 12-24 months post-transplant, subjects got standard immunosuppression and no induction.

Generated by immunoSEQ multiplex PCR, the TCRdb table keeps only in-frame clones and is missing some. The sample carries about 75,000 clones, around 84% recorded once. The CDR3 runs 17 residues. The V and J ends lost 4 bases and 5 bases respectively, with 23 bases between them. CDR1 and CDR2 (germline): MNHNS, SASEGT. The sequences come from CD4+ T cells from blood, collected 48 months after liver transplant. The sequence derives from a human patient who received a liver transplant. Some T cells may trace back to the graft donor. J is TRBJ1-2 and V is TRBV6-1; TRBD1 is a possible D gene (6 bases). The CDR3: CASSGEVLGTSPYGYTF. In nucleotides, the CDR3 is TGTGCCAGCAGTGGAGAGGTCCTCGGGACATCACCTTATGGCTACACCTTC.